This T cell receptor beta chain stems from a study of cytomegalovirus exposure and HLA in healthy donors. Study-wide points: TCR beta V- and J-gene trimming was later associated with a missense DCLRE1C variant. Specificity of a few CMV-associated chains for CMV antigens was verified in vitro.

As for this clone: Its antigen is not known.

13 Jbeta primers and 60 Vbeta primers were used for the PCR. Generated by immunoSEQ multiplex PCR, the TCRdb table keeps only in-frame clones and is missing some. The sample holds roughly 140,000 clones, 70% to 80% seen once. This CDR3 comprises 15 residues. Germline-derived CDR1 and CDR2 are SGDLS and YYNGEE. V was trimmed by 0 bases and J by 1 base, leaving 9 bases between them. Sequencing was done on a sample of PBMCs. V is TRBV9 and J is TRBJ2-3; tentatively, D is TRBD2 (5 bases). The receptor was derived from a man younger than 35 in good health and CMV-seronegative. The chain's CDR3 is CASSVVPRGTDTQYF. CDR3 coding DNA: TGTGCCAGCAGCGTAGTTCCGCGGGGCACAGATACGCAGTATTTT.